Below are 28 T cell receptor beta chains sequenced from a single sample in a study of regulatory T cells in long-lasting Graves disease. Time point specified: newly diagnosed GD, antithyroid drugs for less than 3 months. PBMC-derived RNA was used for the TCR library. TCR beta libraries were built with iRepertoire HTBI primers and Arm-PCR of CDR3 regions. TCRdb analysed the multiplex PCR reads with MiXCR anew, one entry per CDR3 protein. The table has around 480,000 distinct CDR3 sequences, 16% seen once. The same sample was also studied in work on T cells in Graves' hyperthyroidism and ophthalmopathy.

Material: peripheral blood mononuclear cells (PBMCs), obtained at new diagnosis, from a patient treated with antithyroid drugs. These receptors were collected from a man aged 35 to 55 with Graves disease.

Points on this clonotype: Since the CDR3 does not end with the conserved phenylalanine or tryptophan, this likely comes from a read error. This sequence joins TRBV7-9 and TRBJ1-1; TRBD1 might be the D (6 bases). Germline V gene lookup returns CDR1 SEHNR and CDR2 FQNEAQ (reference sequence). Trimming removed 3 bases from V and 1 base from J, with 9 bases in between. This CDR3 is 14 amino acids long. This CDR3 is CASSFGQPNTEAFL. The CDR3 coding sequence is TGTGCCAGCAGCTTTGGACAGCCGAACACTGAAGCTTTCCTT.

The V gene is TRBV2, the J gene TRBJ2-1; D is unclear. CDR1 SNHLY and CDR2 FYNNEI come from the germline V gene. The CDR3 totals 12 residues. V was cut by 6 bases and J by 6 bases, with 9 bases left in between. CDR3 in DNA: TGTGCCAGCAGCCGAGAGATCAATGAGCAGTTCTTC. As protein: CASSREINEQFF.

This clonotype was observed many times. For the CDR3, the DNA is TGCGCCAGCAGTGAGTCAGGGGGTTCCTACGAGCAGTACTTC. Its protein product is CASSESGGSYEQYF. The genes are TRBV10-1 and TRBJ2-7, with D perhaps TRBD1 (6 bases). Trimming removed 0 bases from V and 1 base from J, with 7 bases in between. CDR1 and CDR2 (germline): WNHNN, SYGVQD (reference sequence). This CDR3 region has 14 residues.

This clonotype was observed at least ten times. The chain uses TRBV29-1 and TRBJ1-1, with 7 bases matching TRBD1. The CDR3 is 13 residues long. CDR1 and CDR2 from the germline V gene are SQVTM and ANQGSEA. V lost 6 bases and J lost 0; bases outside the gene matches: 4. The CDR3 spells CSVGDRLNTEAFF. CDR3 bases: TGCAGCGTGGGGGACAGACTGAACACTGAAGCTTTCTTT.

This clonotype came up many times. CDR3 bases: TGTGCCAGCGTAGCCCCAAAACAGGGTATCTATGGCTACACCTTC. This translates into CASVAPKQGIYGYTF. The V gene is TRBV12-3 or TRBV12-4, the J gene TRBJ1-2; a possible D gene is TRBD1 (6 bases). The CDR3 spans 15 residues. Between the trimmed V and J ends, which lost 8 bases and 4 bases, there was a span of 20 bases.

This clonotype was detected only a few times. This chain links TRBV14 with TRBJ1-1, with D possibly being TRBD1 (5 bases). This CDR3 is 14 amino acids long. Trimming removed 0 bases at V and 6 bases at J, with 11 bases between. Germline-derived CDR1 and CDR2 are SGHDN and FVKESK. The CDR3: CASSQEGLRAEAFF. In DNA, the CDR3 is TGTGCCAGCAGCCAAGAGGGGCTACGCGCTGAAGCTTTCTTT.

This clonotype was seen a few times. The rearrangement joins TRBV19 to TRBJ2-3; D call uncertain. CDR3 length: 15 residues. Trimming removed 5 bases from V and 0 bases from J, with 12 bases in between. Germline CDR1 reads LNHDA; CDR2 reads SQIVND (reference sequence). The CDR3 DNA sequence: TGTGCCAGTAGTCATCGACTGAGAAGCACAGATACGCAGTATTTT. Translating gives CASSHRLRSTDTQYF.

This rearrangement joins TRBV12-3 or TRBV12-4 to TRBJ2-7; TRBD1 matches 10 bases. V was pared by 2 bases and J by 6 bases, with 7 bases of the junction left unmatched. The CDR3 is 15 residues long. The CDR3 spells CASSLSRQGAGEQYF. The DNA for the CDR3 is TGTGCCAGCAGTTTATCCCGACAGGGGGCAGGCGAGCAGTACTTC.

This clonotype has a count of ten or more. For the CDR3, the DNA is TGTGCCAGCTCACTCAACTCGGGTCAGCCCCAGCATTTT. It encodes CASSLNSGQPQHF. This rearrangement joins TRBV18 to TRBJ1-5; D remains ambiguous. This CDR3 has 13 residues. V lost 4 bases to trimming and J lost 6 bases, with 10 bases between them. Germline V lookup: CDR1 KGHSH, CDR2 LQKENI.

This clonotype was counted at least ten times. The chain joins TRBV28 to TRBJ1-5; no definite D call. CDR3 length: 12 residues. Germline lookup yields CDR1 MDHEN and CDR2 SYDVKM. V lost 6 bases and J lost 5, with 8 bases in between. In nucleotides, the CDR3 is TGTGCCAGCAGCCGGGGTTATCAGCCCCAGCATTTT. This translates into CASSRGYQPQHF.

This clonotype has just a few counts. This rearrangement joins TRBV7-8 to TRBJ2-2, with 9 bases fitting TRBD1. V trimming: 2 bases; J trimming: 7 bases; junction bases outside the gene matches: 14. Per the germline V gene, CDR1 is SGHVS and CDR2 is FQNEAQ. CDR3 length: 18 residues. The CDR3 nucleotides are TGTGCCAGCAGCTTATTTAGTGGGACAGGGAGAAAGAACGGGGAGCTGTTTTTT. Protein sequence: CASSLFSGTGRKNGELFF.

This clonotype was observed many times. CDR3 loop: CASSESILAVGAQYF. CDR3 coding DNA: TGTGCCAGCAGTGAAAGTATCCTAGCGGTTGGAGCGCAGTATTTT. V and J are TRBV2 and TRBJ2-3, with 7 positions matching TRBD2. Trimming took 2 bases from V and 10 from J; bases not matched to a gene: 12. The germline CDR1 and CDR2 sequences are SNHLY and FYNNEI. This CDR3 is built from 15 residues.

This clonotype appeared many times. This chain links TRBV20-1 with TRBJ2-3, with a possible D match to TRBD2 (5 bases). This CDR3 region has 16 residues. The V end was cut by 3 bases, the J end by 0 bases, with 16 bases between. Germline-derived CDR1 and CDR2 are DFQATT and SNEGSKA (reference sequence). The CDR3, as DNA: TGCAGTGCTAGGGCATCGTCCGGGGTGAGCACAGATACGCAGTATTTT. Its protein is CSARASSGVSTDTQYF.

This clonotype was detected many times. V and J are TRBV12-3 or TRBV12-4 and TRBJ2-5, with 10 positions matching TRBD2. The CDR3 contains 14 residues. V trimming: 8 bases; J trimming: 2 bases; junction bases outside the gene matches: 5. CDR3 DNA sequence: TGTGCCAGCGGAAGCGGGAGGGGGCAAGAGACCCAGTACTTC. This gives the protein CASGSGRGQETQYF.

This clonotype appeared many times. V and J are TRBV7-9 and TRBJ2-7; 8 nucleotides line up with TRBD1. This CDR3 has 13 amino acids. V lost 6 bases to trimming and J lost 5 bases; unmatched junction nucleotides: 6. The germline V gene has CDR1 SEHNR and CDR2 FQNEAQ (reference sequence). The chain's CDR3 is CASSSGGADEQYF. The CDR3 bases are TGTGCCAGCAGTTCAGGGGGCGCGGACGAGCAGTACTTC.

This clonotype occurred many times. The J gene is TRBJ1-2, the V gene TRBV7-2; 8 nucleotides line up with TRBD1. The V gene end was trimmed by 7 bases and the J gene end by 0 bases; junction bases not matched to a gene: 16. Germline V lookup: CDR1 SGHTA, CDR2 FQGNSA. The CDR3 runs 18 residues. CDR3 loop: CASTDPPARDRPNYGYTF. In nucleotides, the CDR3 is TGTGCCAGCACCGACCCCCCCGCCCGGGACAGGCCTAACTATGGCTACACCTTC.

This clonotype was seen at least ten times. The chain recombines TRBV7-3 with TRBJ1-1; maybe TRBD1 (6 bases). This CDR3 contains 13 residues. Trimming removed 5 bases from V and 6 bases from J, with 13 bases in between. Germline CDR1 and CDR2: SGHTA and FQGTGA. CDR3 nucleotide sequence: TGTGCCAGCAGCGCGGACAGCTCTTCTGAAGCTTTCTTT. This codes for CASSADSSSEAFF.

A word on this clonotype: Given a much more abundant clone one base away, this may be a read error. Lacking the conserved final phenylalanine or tryptophan, this CDR3 likely reflects a read error. The V gene is TRBV7-2, the J gene TRBJ2-7; D unresolved. The V and J ends lost 6 bases and 5 bases respectively, with 14 bases between them. Per germline, CDR1 SGHTA and CDR2 FQGNSA. The length of the CDR3 is 13 residues. CDR3 DNA sequence: TGTGCCAGCAGGAGCCCCGAACATCACGAGCAGTACCTC. This sequence encodes CASRSPEHHEQYL.

J is TRBJ1-1 and V is TRBV29-1; tentatively, D is TRBD1 (5 bases). V was clipped by 6 bases and J by 1 base, with 9 bases between them. CDR3 length: 12 amino acids. Germline V gene lookup returns CDR1 SQVTM and CDR2 ANQGSEA. The chain's CDR3 is CSVIGTNTEAFF. In DNA, the CDR3 is TGCAGCGTAATAGGGACGAACACTGAAGCTTTCTTT.

The V and J genes are TRBV6-5 and TRBJ2-3, with D perhaps TRBD2 (7 bases). V lost 4 bases to trimming and J lost 2 bases, with 13 bases between them. The CDR3 spans 15 residues. Germline V gene sequence: CDR1 MNHEY, CDR2 SVGAGI. CDR3 residues: CASSSRGGDTDTQYF. CDR3 DNA: TGTGCCAGCAGTTCAAGGGGGGGTGACACAGATACGCAGTATTTT.

This clonotype was counted a few times. This chain uses TRBV6-2 or TRBV6-3 with TRBJ2-5; D ambiguous. This CDR3 comprises 18 residues. Trimming took off 2 bases at V and 1 base at J, with 20 bases between the two ends. Germline V gene data show CDR1 as MNHEY and CDR2 as SVGEGT. The CDR3 DNA is TGTGCCAGCAGTTACGCCCGTCCGGCCCCGTCGCGCCAAGAGACCCAGTACTTC. Translation: CASSYARPAPSRQETQYF.

The table lists this clonotype with many counts. The rearrangement uses TRBV3-1 and TRBJ2-1; 15 bases line up with TRBD2. The germline V gene has CDR1 LGHDT and CDR2 YNNKEL (reference sequence). The V gene end was trimmed by 5 bases and the J gene end by 9 bases; junction bases not matched to a gene: 5. The CDR3 length is 15 residues. The CDR3: CASSDPGLAGGEQFF. Written as DNA, the CDR3 is TGTGCCAGCAGCGATCCGGGACTAGCGGGAGGTGAGCAGTTCTTC.

The chain recombines TRBV12-5 with TRBJ2-2, with D unclear. Per germline, CDR1 LGHNT and CDR2 FRNRAP. There are 12 residues in the CDR3. V was shortened by 7 bases and J by 3 bases, with 6 bases between the two germline ends. CDR3 bases: TGTGCTAGTGACGTCTACACCGGGGAGCTGTTTTTT. The encoded protein is CASDVYTGELFF.

V usage is TRBV13 and J usage is TRBJ2-2, with 7 bases aligning to TRBD1. This CDR3 comprises 14 residues. Germline trimming cut 5 bases from V and 6 bases from J; bases unmatched to any gene: 6. Germline-derived CDR1 and CDR2 are PRHDT and FYEKMQ (reference sequence). The CDR3 region is CASSRDRVSGELFF. For the CDR3, the DNA is TGTGCCAGCAGCCGAGACAGGGTCTCCGGGGAGCTGTTTTTT.

This clonotype was picked up many times. The rearrangement links TRBV5-1 to TRBJ2-7; D is perhaps TRBD2 (6 bases). In germline, CDR1 is SGHRS, CDR2 YFSETQ. The CDR3 sequence is 14 residues long. Trimming shortened V by 4 bases and J by 7 bases, and 18 bases separated the two germline ends. For the CDR3, the DNA is TGCGCCAGCAGCAGCCAAAAGCGGGTCGGGGAGCAGTACTTC. Its protein is CASSSQKRVGEQYF.

This clonotype was detected a few times. The chain couples TRBV5-1 to TRBJ2-2; no reliable D call. Trimming stripped 4 bases from V and 0 bases from J, with 10 bases between. The CDR3 sequence is 15 residues long. Looked up from germline, CDR1 is SGHRS and CDR2 is YFSETQ. CDR3 residues: CASSTRQTNTGELFF. In DNA form, the CDR3 reads TGCGCCAGCAGCACCCGCCAGACGAACACCGGGGAGCTGTTTTTT. Together with reference TRBV5-1 and TRBJ2-2, the CDR3 gives the full variable domain: KAGVTQTPRYLIKTRGQQVTLSCSPISGHRSVSWYQQTPGQGLQFLFEYFSETQRNKGNFPGRFSGRQFSNSRSEMNVSTLELGDSALYLCASSTRQTNTGELFFGEGSRLTVL.

This clonotype was recorded many times. The chain uses TRBV12-3 or TRBV12-4 and TRBJ2-5; a weak D match, TRBD1 (5 bases). This CDR3 has 17 residues. With 5 bases removed from V and 2 bases from J, the gap between germline ends came to 21 bases. The CDR3 DNA follows: TGTGCCAGCAGTCTCAAATCGGCGAGAAGGGGACAAGAGACCCAGTACTTC. This sequence encodes CASSLKSARRGQETQYF.

This clonotype turned up a few times. V is TRBV4-1 and J is TRBJ1-2, with TRBD1 matching 8 bases. Trimming took 2 bases from V and 8 from J; bases not matched to a gene: 4. The germline gives CDR1 MGHRA, CDR2 YSYEKL. This CDR3 spans 13 amino acids. CDR3 in DNA: TGCGCCAGCAGCCAATCACAGGGGGAAGGCTACACCTTC. Translated: CASSQSQGEGYTF.